In its sample, the clone carrying this TCR beta chain was seen a few times. The antigen remains unidentified. A second PCR, run for about 7 to 12 cycles, used a sample-barcoded 5' primer plus a J-beta primer mix. There were at least 2.5 million CDR3-containing paired-end reads obtained from each sample. TCRdb reprocessed the 5' RACE reads via MiXCR and lists one record per CDR3 protein. This table holds around 1.1 million distinct CDR3 sequences, around two fifths found once. Total RNA amounts of at least 5.5 micrograms were extracted per sample. V was clipped by 5 bases and J by 3 bases; unmatched bases: 4. The length of the CDR3 is 14 residues. Germline V lookup: CDR1 MNHEY, CDR2 SMNVEV (reference sequence). The data originate from a study of blood T cells in healthy people across ages. Study-wide points: The study found more naive CD4+ cells and higher diversity in long-lived than aged donors. With age, beta diversity per million T cells declined roughly linearly, significantly by roughly 40.

Sequencing used blood. The genes are TRBV27 and TRBJ1-5; 7 bases agree with TRBD1. This TCR was sampled from a man younger than 35 in good health. CDR3 region: CASSRTGFNQPQHF. The CDR3 DNA sequence: TGTGCCAGCAGTCGGACAGGTTTCAATCAGCCCCAGCATTTT.